This TCR beta chain was documented in a study of blood T cell repertoires in COVID-19. This CDR3 has 16 residues. J lost 6 bases, V lost 0 bases, and 7 bases had no gene match. The germline V gene has CDR1 MNHEY and CDR2 SMNVEV (reference sequence). Assay used: immunoSEQ multiplex PCR; TCRdb lists only in-frame clones, some missing. In the table there are 200,000 to 300,000 clones, 70% to 90% of which are singletons. The rearrangement uses TRBV27 and TRBJ2-1; the match to TRBD1 covers 8 bases. The clonotype originates from a man aged 25-40 years with active or convalescent COVID-19. The specimen sequenced was peripheral blood. The CDR3 region has the DNA TGTGCCAGCAGTTTATCGATGGGACAGGCATCCAATGAGCAGTTCTTC. This encodes CASSLSMGQASNEQFF.